This T cell receptor beta chain was sequenced for a study of siplizumab effects on memory and regulatory T cells. Findings and caveats of the study: Some alloreactive sequences were traceable to unstimulated CD4+ memory cells, and siplizumab significantly reduced them.

CDR3 length: 16 residues. Germline CDR1 SEHNR, CDR2 FQNEAQ (reference sequence). With 1 base removed from V and 8 bases from J, the gap between germline ends came to 20 bases. Clones were read by immunoSEQ multiplex PCR, and TCRdb kept only the in-frame ones, dropping some. The sample lists tens of thousands of clones, 96% occurring once. On this clone: The antigen is unknown.

Sequenced: naive CD4+ T cells sorted from blood. This sequence joins TRBV7-9 and TRBJ1-2; D perhaps matches TRBD1 (5 bases). This sequence originates from a human donor in good health. In DNA, the CDR3 is TGTGCCAGCAGCTTAGGGGGGACTGCCCTGGTCCGAGGCTACACCTTC. Translated: CASSLGGTALVRGYTF.